This T cell receptor (beta chain) was identified during a study of cytomegalovirus exposure and HLA in healthy donors (dated 2017 in TCRdb). For the study in its entirety: An earlier analysis of roughly 570 of the donors reported 276 Gb of sequence data and 95 million to 120 million unique TCR beta sequences obtained from roughly 170 million T cells. Roughly 300 gigabases of sequencing data and around 85 million unique TCR sequences made up an early release that covered 640 HLA-typed donors. Among the roughly 390 genotyped donors, approximately 76% belonged to the genetic ancestry cluster associated with self-reported Caucasian donors. The study was designed to test whether signatures of past pathogen exposure could be identified by cataloging public T cell receptors. The study used immunosequencing to profile the T cell repertoires of around 600 subjects and linked those repertoires to cytomegalovirus serostatus. Besides the first cohort of some 670 subjects, a separate validation cohort made up of 90 to 150 different subjects was used. To predict cytomegalovirus infection status, the study combined high-throughput TCR immunosequencing, statistical association of individual TCRs with disease status, and machine learning. A later analysis re-analyzed previously published TCR beta repertoires from 660 or so donors and added high-resolution HLA genotyping to study TCR occurrence patterns. The later analysis used no new phenotypic data to find candidate immune exposures, relying instead on TCR beta sequences and their occurrence across donors. An earlier analysis of 587 of the donors applied high-throughput TCR beta sequencing to assess whether each TCR beta V gene segment acted as functional or pseudogenic. Donor age, sex, ethnicity and CMV serostatus were compiled together with the repertoire data. In a later genetic analysis, genome-wide SNP genotypes for about three fifths of the roughly 670 donors were used, and that subset was treated as a discovery cohort. Every discovery cohort repertoire had been produced on one sequencing platform. HLA typing included class I and class II loci at four-digit resolution. Typing coverage varied by locus: roughly 629-640 donors for A, B, C, DRB1 and DQB1; about 520 for DQA1; more than 600 for DPA1; roughly 470 for DPB1. A handful of DR-DQ haplotypes were handled as single units for association and clustering because linkage in the cohort was strong. Across approximately 400 genotyped donors of the cohort, an average of roughly 250,000 unique TCR beta nucleotide sequences per donor were sequenced, and around 19% of those sequences were non-productive.

What the study reported, not specific to this receptor: In both the original and validation cohorts, the classifier was reported to diagnose cytomegalovirus status with high specificity and sensitivity. A further reported finding was that TCR beta sequences accurately predicted the HLA-A and HLA-B alleles for most subjects in the first cohort. Because HLA typing was unavailable for some donors at each locus, only the typed subset was used in association tests. In a later analysis, around 17,000 TCR beta sequences were associated with specific HLA alleles at a false discovery rate of 0.05. According to a later analysis, TCR association rates differed among HLA loci, with DRB1 alleles showing the most associated TCRs and HLA-C alleles showing the fewest. Most CMV-associated TCR beta chains appeared to be HLA-restricted in a later analysis, and the HLA associations seemed to be driven largely by CMV exposure. In a later analysis, HLA-associated TCR beta chains showed more clonal expansion and lower generation probabilities than non-associated chains that were equally common. The study gave a list of about 170 TCR beta chains associated with cytomegalovirus. According to a later genetic analysis, donors in an Asian-associated ancestry cluster had fewer N-insertions in productive TCRs than the roughly 700-donor mean. In vitro tests confirmed that three of the cytomegalovirus-associated TCR beta chains recognize cytomegalovirus antigens. Presence/absence analyses assumed roughly uniform sequencing depth across donors, an assumption that may not hold. A later analysis reported that several top co-occurrence clusters appeared linked to parvovirus B19, influenza, CMV and Epstein-Barr virus. Across donors, most TCR sequences were observed very rarely, whereas some public TCRs were present in many individuals. The only immune exposure information available for the cohort was CMV serostatus. The authors suggested that the approach could potentially be extended to other disease states and immunological phenotypes. Some IMGT-functional V segments, including TRBV6-2 and TRBV6-3, could not be distinguished by the 87-base-pair reads and were therefore excluded. In a later genetic analysis, a missense DCLRE1C variant was associated with V-gene and J-gene trimming of TCR beta chains, and the association was replicated in an independent cohort. Correlated functional status among segregating V segments might reflect linkage disequilibrium, but an unknown experimental factor could not be ruled out. A cluster of highly shared sequence variants was judged likely to be a technical artifact of the sequencing pipeline. The cohort was sequenced for TCR beta chains only, and without alpha or paired-chain data the features that could be detected were limited. Strong co-occurrence of HLA alleles, especially DR and DQ, made assigning TCR associations to individual alleles difficult. An earlier analysis of approximately 500 of the donors showed that most TCR beta V segments appeared in productive rearrangements either about 87% or about 30% of the time, which broadly matched IMGT annotations. About 15 rarely observed V segments, including chromosome 9 orphons, were excluded from the earlier analysis of almost 600 of the donors because counts were too low.

In total, 630 or so healthy bone marrow donors made up the cohort. At the time of sampling, every cohort member was nominally healthy, though immune exposures that went unrecorded were likely present. The donor was CMV seropositive and was included in the group of 300 or so seropositive cohort members. A peripheral blood sample was collected from each donor, and TCR beta sequencing was performed on peripheral blood mononuclear cells. Genomic DNA extraction from the blood cell samples was performed with the Qiagen DNeasy Blood Extraction Kit. The sample holds one count of this clone. It has no known antigen specificity. No per-base quality is available; no much larger clone lies one base away. The CDR3, from cysteine to phenylalanine, totals 15 residues. Solely the CDR3 DNA is kept, with 45 bases framed from the first base. V is cut back by 4 bases and J by 7 bases, with 8 bases in the junction unmatched. The germline V gene encodes CDR1 LNHDA and CDR2 SQIVND (reference sequence).

Libraries were made using the immunoSEQ multiplex PCR assay. For the multiplex PCR, a mixture combining 60 forward primers for TCR Vbeta segments and 13 reverse primers for TCR Jbeta segments was used. A multiplex PCR assay on genomic DNA amplified the CDR3 region of rearranged TCR beta genes. On the Illumina HiSeq System, the amplified TCR beta libraries were sequenced as 87-base-pair reads. As for the original processing: Across the roughly 600 repertoires, a later analysis counted roughly 77 million unique TCR beta chains, 9.5 million to 12 million of which were shared by at least two donors. A nearest-neighbor algorithm error-corrected the raw reads and collapsed the reads into unique sequences, merging closely related sequences to remove PCR and sequencing errors. CDR3 sequences were aligned to IMGT reference sequences to assign V, D and J gene segments. For a sequence to be retained, a match of at least six nucleotides to both a V gene segment and a J gene segment was required. Rearrangements were classified as productive when the CDR3 lacked stop codons and remained in frame with V and J, and all other rearrangements were classified as non-productive. CDR3 was defined by IMGT convention, running from the second conserved V-encoded cysteine to the conserved J-encoded phenylalanine. In an earlier analysis of roughly 580 of the donors, sequences lacking an unambiguous match to a single V gene segment were excluded. An earlier analysis of several hundred of the donors called V segments functional above 56.7% productive rearrangements and segregating when the between-donor standard deviation exceeded 5%. A statistical classification framework was built for diagnosing cytomegalovirus status from the catalog of TCR beta chain sequences. In a later analysis, TCR nucleotide sequences were compared against IMGT/GENE-DB human TR gene sequences so that V and J genes could be assigned. Using the TCRdist pipeline, a later analysis assigned CDR3 sequences along with most-parsimonious VDJ recombination scenarios. In a later analysis, every TCR beta chain was defined by the combination of its CDR3 amino acid sequence and its V-gene family, and reads without a unique V-gene family were dropped. In a later analysis, some 600 highly shared, low-generation-probability nucleotide sequences were removed to address suspected cross-contamination and a sequencing artifact. In a later analysis, a clonal expansion index was calculated for each public chain from normalized within-repertoire ranks of inferred template counts. A later analysis computed generation probabilities with a VDJ recombination model fitted to out-of-frame rearrangements, and checked the results against IGoR. Hypergeometric tests were used in a later analysis to score TCR-TCR, TCR-HLA and TCR-CMV co-occurrence, with a repertoire-size bias correction applied to the TCR pairs. To estimate false discovery rates, a later analysis permuted the HLA or CMV assignments 20 times. In a later analysis, co-occurring TCRs were grouped using DBSCAN, and TCRdist sequence similarity was added for clustering within HLA-allele-positive subsets. Repertoires with fewer than 30,000 or more than 120,000 public chains, plus five repertoires with anomalous nucleotide sharing, were excluded from co-occurrence clustering. TCRdb stores this immuneACCESS table with in-frame sequences only. Part of the clones is absent; in the studies checked, under half of the shortfall reflects unresolved V genes, and no reason is known for the rest. That table gives V, J and clone size, and the DNA gave D and trimming. Here the sample has roughly 240,000 clones; 82% occur a single time. 5% to 6% of the sample rests with the top ten.

The source is a woman aged 40 to 50 in good health and CMV-seropositive. Material: PBMCs. The V gene is TRBV19 and the J gene is TRBJ2-3, with TRBD2 matching 10 junction bases. The nucleotide sequence reads as follows: TGTGCCAGTAGTAGAGTAGCGGGGGGCCCTTATACGCAGTATTTT. Its protein is CASSRVAGGPYTQYF.